This entry features one T cell receptor (beta chain) sequence. Here immunoSEQ multiplex PCR was the method, and the copy in TCRdb shows in-frame clones only, minus some. Of some 88,000 clones listed, roughly 92% were seen once; the top ten hold over 4%. This sample stems from a study of Tregs in tolerant kidney transplant recipients. Deletions cut 2 bases from V and 7 bases from J, with 8 bases between. The CDR3 length is 11 residues. The germline CDR1 and CDR2 sequences are GTSNPN and SVGIG (reference sequence). Input material: CD8+ T cells from blood. The clonotype originates from a human donor in good health. The V and J genes are TRBV30 and TRBJ1-2; D remains ambiguous. The CDR3 nucleotides read TGTGCCTGGAGTCCTGGTCTTGGCTACACCTTC. It translates to CAWSPGLGYTF. Supplemented by reference TRBV30 and TRBJ1-2, the full variable domain reads SQTIHQWPATLVQPVGSPLSLECTVEGTSNPNLYWYRQAAGRGLQLLFYSVGIGQISSEVPQNLSASRPQDRQFILSSKKLLLSDSGFYLCAWSPGLGYTFGSGTRLTVV.